This entry is about one T cell receptor (beta chain). The antigen it recognizes is unknown. No base quality information exists; no much larger clone differs at one position. Donors were healthy HIV-negative adults with no recently reported acute infections or vaccinations. Every donor was a Caucasian adult living in Nashville, Tennessee, USA. CD4+ T cells were enriched by magnetic negative selection, after which naive cells were positively selected on CD45RA and the negative fraction was taken as the memory subset. Blood was obtained by leukapheresis, after which PBMCs were separated by Ficoll-Histopaque density gradient centrifugation and cryopreserved in liquid nitrogen vapor phase. Analytical flow cytometry was used to check the purity and quantity of every magnetically sorted T cell population. Each sorted fraction had its genomic DNA isolated and then quantified by UV absorbance on a Nanodrop 2000c.

This sample stems from a study of shared clonotypes between healthy human individuals (dated by TCRdb to 2018 to 2021). In the study overall: The cohort included three men and a couple of women between 18 and 49 years of age. For each donor, three plates each were used for CD4 naive and CD4 memory, two plates were used for CD8 naive, and one plate was used for CD8 memory. To estimate repertoire size and how much clonotype sharing occurs between individuals, the study deeply sequenced the blood TCR repertoires of a handful of healthy adults. To increase sequencing depth and limit assay-specific biases, TCR repertoire library preparation and sequencing were carried out by different laboratories using diverse techniques. Per donor, leukapheresis produced somewhere between about 0.94 and 9.5 billion PBMCs. The research as a whole found: Sampling was limited to blood, and TCR repertoires in tissue likely differ from TCR repertoires in blood. Pairwise subsampling led to the expectation that sequencing depth would affect the degree of clonotype sharing among donors. Incomplete sequencing was indicated by rarefaction of sorted-subset datasets, despite the large sequencing depth. Naive subsets generally had larger estimated clonotype richness than memory subsets did. The genetic and exposure-history diversity represented was limited by the small number of donors. Around 5% of naive CD4, 3.5% of naive CD8, about 2.1% of memory CD4, and 0.4% of memory CD8 clonotypes were shared across a few donors. Compared with non-shared clonotypes, clonotypes shared by all four sorted-subset donors had higher generation probabilities.

TCR CDR3 regions were amplified from genomic DNA by multiplex PCR using the deep immunoSEQ assay. Extracted genomic DNA from each cell subset was spread evenly across all wells of several immunoSEQ 96-well plates, with each plate serving as a replicate. For sorted subsets, 150 to 250 ng of genomic DNA, equivalent to some 33,000 T cell genomes, went into each replicate PCR. Purified libraries were measured with a Qubit 3.0 fluorometer, size-checked on a Bioanalyzer 2100, and measured again with the KAPA Library Quantification kit. Every immunoSEQ 96-well plate was sequenced on a separate single-read 150-cycle Illumina NextSeq 550 flow cell. The source study handled its data this way. The immunoSEQ output contained only junctional sequences without quality scores, so filtering could not match that applied to full-length reads. To assign V/J genes and CDR3, sequences were annotated using PyIR, a Python wrapper for IgBLAST v1.9, with IMGT germline references. Any read was removed if the V/J assignment was weak (E-value above 1e-6), the CDR3 was missing, or the read contained stop codons, out-of-frame junctions, or ambiguous translated residues. V3J clonotypes were defined as sequences sharing an identical inferred V gene, J gene, and CDR3 amino acid sequence. Percentage overlap between repertoires was computed as shared unique clonotypes divided by the size of the smaller repertoire. Repertoire richness was assessed with RTK rarefaction, the Chao1 estimator, and Recon v2.1 estimates of unobserved clonotypes. For all TCRbeta clonotypes obtained by the gDNA method from a handful of donors, generation probabilities were computed with OLGA. Entries here come from immuneACCESS through TCRdb and include only in-frame sequences with V and J called. Some clones fail to appear in such tables; in the studies checked, an unresolved V gene covers under half of the shortfall, and the cause of the remainder is unknown. V, J and clone size derive from that table, while D and trimming were established from the DNA sequence. The sample table lists about 1.1 million clones, 60% to 80% of them with a count of one. Roughly 0.9% of the sample is in the top ten clones.

The V end loses 8 bases and the J end loses 4 bases, and a stretch of 17 bases separates them. The cysteine opens and the phenylalanine closes a CDR3 of 14 amino acids. The CDR3 DNA has 42 bases and is translated from base 1. CDR1 and CDR2 are read off the germline V gene as MDHEN and SYDVKM. Rearrangement joined TRBV28 to TRBJ2-5; the D segment could be TRBD2, given 6 matching bases. The TCR comes from a man younger than 30 in good health. Some clones in this sample may be carry-over from other donors' samples. Sequenced: memory CD4+ T cells from PBMCs. In the paper's terms, the cell subset or site label means: CD45RA-negative fraction. The nucleotides read TGTGCCAGCCGGGACTTCCGGAGGGGAGAGACCCAGTACTTC. This codes for CASRDFRRGETQYF.